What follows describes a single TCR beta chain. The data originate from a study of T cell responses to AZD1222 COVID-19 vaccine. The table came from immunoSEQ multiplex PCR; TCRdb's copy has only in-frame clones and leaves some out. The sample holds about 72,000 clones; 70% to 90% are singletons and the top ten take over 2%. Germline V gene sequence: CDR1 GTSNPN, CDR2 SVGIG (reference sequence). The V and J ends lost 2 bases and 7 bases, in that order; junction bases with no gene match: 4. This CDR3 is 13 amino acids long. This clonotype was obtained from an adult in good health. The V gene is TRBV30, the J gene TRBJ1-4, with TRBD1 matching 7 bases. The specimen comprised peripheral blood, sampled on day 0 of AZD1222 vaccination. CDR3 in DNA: TGTGCCTGGAGTCTCGGGACAGCTGAAAAACTGTTTTTT. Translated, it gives CAWSLGTAEKLFF.